Listed here are 3 T cell receptor beta chains from one sample, sequenced in a study of blood T cells in healthy people across ages. A sample-barcoded 5' primer and a J-beta primer mix were used in a second PCR of roughly 6 to 11 cycles. TCRdb re-analysed the 5' RACE reads in MiXCR, keeping a single row per CDR3 protein. This table has around 800,000 distinct CDR3 sequences, around 68% appearing once. Sequenced input: blood. Receptors originate from a young man in good health.

V gene TRBV5-1 combines with J gene TRBJ2-1, with D possibly being TRBD1 or TRBD2 (5 bases each). With 0 bases removed from V and 0 bases from J, the gap between germline ends came to 10 bases. Germline V gives CDR1 SGHRS, CDR2 YFSETQ. The CDR3 spans 16 residues. CDR3 coding DNA: TGCGCCAGCAGCTTGGCCCCGGGGCACTCCTACAATGAGCAGTTCTTC. This translates into CASSLAPGHSYNEQFF.

V gene TRBV4-3 combines with J gene TRBJ2-3; D is uncertain. This CDR3 is built from 17 residues. CDR1 and CDR2 from the germline V gene are LGHNA and YSLEER. Trimming removed 1 base from V and 6 bases from J, with 20 bases in between. The CDR3 reads CASSQVSAASVRDTQYF. DNA for the CDR3: TGCGCCAGCAGCCAAGTGTCGGCAGCCTCGGTTCGGGATACGCAGTATTTT.

This clonotype was seen a handful of times. V and J are TRBV6-6 and TRBJ2-1; D is possibly TRBD2 (6 bases). CDR3 length equals 11 residues. The ends were cut back, 10 bases at V and 14 bases at J, with 18 bases in the middle. The germline V gene encodes CDR1 MNHNY and CDR2 SVGAGI (reference sequence). Written as DNA, the CDR3 is TGTGCCACCTTCCTGGGGGGTGGAAAGTTCTTC. Translating it yields CATFLGGGKFF.